This entry is about one TCR beta chain. Antigen unknown. The data originate from a study of vaccination effects on CD4 cells after COVID-19. Study-level information: Vaccine administered to participants consisted of two doses of either BNT162b2 or mRNA-1273.

Study-level findings and limits: Clones induced by infection and by vaccine showed marked clonal contraction late after vaccination.

Using immunoSEQ multiplex PCR, the repertoire was profiled, and TCRdb retains in-frame clones only, with some absent. Among about 45,000 clones listed, about 75% were seen once. The CDR3 consists of 15 residues. V was pared by 0 bases and J by 5 bases, with 11 bases between. CDR1 is SGHRS and CDR2 is YFSETQ in the germline V gene. Antigen-specific CD4+ T cell clonotypes were called by their expansion after viral peptide-pool culture in ViraFEST. Following a roughly eleven-day culture, CD4+ T cells were purified. Infection with SARS-CoV-2 occurred in the person between March and December 2020, and PCR confirmed it.

The specimen comprised CD4+ T cells from PBMCs cultured with a peptide pool, sampled before COVID-19 vaccination. The V call is TRBV5-1, the J call TRBJ2-2, with D perhaps matching TRBD2 (6 bases). This clonotype was obtained from a human donor who had a prior SARS-CoV-2 infection. The CDR3 region has the DNA TGCGCCAGCAGCTTGGGCGGGGCCTTAACCGGGGAGCTGTTTTTT. It codes for CASSLGGALTGELFF.